The clone carrying this T cell receptor beta chain was detected a few times. What it recognizes is unknown. This entry is derived from a study of T cells in Graves' hyperthyroidism and ophthalmopathy. As for the study in general: Peripheral blood was secured at the point of initial diagnosis, before any treatment. Study findings and constraints: Peripheral blood also featured most of the thyroid clonotypes expanded above 0.001.

The study defined stable Graves' hyperthyroidism as no ophthalmopathy progression within 18 months. PBMCs were collected from a roughly 10 ml volume of fresh peripheral blood. The CDR3 is 14 residues long. The germline gives CDR1 MNHEY, CDR2 SVGAGI. V lost 4 bases to trimming and J lost 5 bases, with 14 bases between them. Researchers took RNA transcripts and amplified the TCR beta CDR3 regions from them. Carried out on the TCR CDR3, a first-round RT-PCR used the HTBI primer set. TCRdb processed the multiplex PCR reads anew with MiXCR; each CDR3 protein has one entry. The sample has about 840,000 distinct CDR3 sequences, over 35% seen once.

The sequence derives from a man between 18 and 35 years old with Graves' hyperthyroidism. Sequenced sample: blood. The chain uses TRBV6-5 and TRBJ2-5; D may be TRBD1 (5 bases). The CDR3 sequence is CASSFSQGWETQYF. The CDR3 DNA reads as TGTGCCAGCAGTTTCTCCCAGGGCTGGGAGACCCAGTACTTC.